This TCR beta chain was sequenced during a study of shared clonotypes between healthy human individuals. Study-wide background: Aged 18 to 49, the donors were a couple of women and a few men.

Notes on the study in general: Sequencing depth was predicted to influence how clonotypes are shared among donors.

V lost 1 base and J lost 0, with 11 bases in between. The CDR3 has 16 residues. Germline V lookup: CDR1 MGHDK, CDR2 SYGVNS. As to this clone: Its matching antigen is unknown.

Several immunoSEQ plates held equal portions of the genomic DNA taken from each subset. On ten immunoSEQ deep assay plates, unsorted PBMC DNA was sequenced. Libraries were prepared by immunoSEQ multiplex PCR; TCRdb keeps only in-frame clonotypes and omits some of them. Here the sample spans 490,000 or so clones, around 80% being singletons. The sequence derives from a woman in her thirties or forties in good health. Some clones in this sample may be carry-over from other donors' samples. Sequenced input: PBMCs. The chain couples TRBV25-1 to TRBJ2-3; no definite D call. DNA of the CDR3: TGTGCCAGCAGTGAATCATTCACCGTTAGCACAGATACGCAGTATTTT. It specifies CASSESFTVSTDTQYF.